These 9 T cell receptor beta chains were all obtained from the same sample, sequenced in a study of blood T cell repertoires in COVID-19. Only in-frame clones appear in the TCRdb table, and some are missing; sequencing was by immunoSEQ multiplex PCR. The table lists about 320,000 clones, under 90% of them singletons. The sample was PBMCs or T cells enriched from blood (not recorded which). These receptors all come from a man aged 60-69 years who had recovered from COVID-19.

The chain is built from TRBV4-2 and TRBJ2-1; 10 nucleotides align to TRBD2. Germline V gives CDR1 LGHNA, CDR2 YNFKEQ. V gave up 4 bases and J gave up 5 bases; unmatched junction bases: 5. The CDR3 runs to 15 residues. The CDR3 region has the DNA TGTGCCAGCAGCCTAGGGACTAGCGAGAACAATGAGCAGTTCTTC. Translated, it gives CASSLGTSENNEQFF.

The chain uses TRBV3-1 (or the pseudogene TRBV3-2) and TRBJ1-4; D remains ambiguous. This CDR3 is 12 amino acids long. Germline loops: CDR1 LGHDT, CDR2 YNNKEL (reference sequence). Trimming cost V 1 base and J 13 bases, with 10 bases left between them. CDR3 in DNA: TGTGCCAGCAGCCAAGGGCGCCGAGGACTGTTTTTT. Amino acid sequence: CASSQGRRGLFF.

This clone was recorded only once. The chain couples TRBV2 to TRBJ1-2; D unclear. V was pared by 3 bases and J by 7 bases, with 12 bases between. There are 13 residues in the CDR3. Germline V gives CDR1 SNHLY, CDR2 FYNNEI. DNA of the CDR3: TGTGCCAGCAGTGACTTTCCCGGGAGTGGCTACACCTTC. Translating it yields CASSDFPGSGYTF.

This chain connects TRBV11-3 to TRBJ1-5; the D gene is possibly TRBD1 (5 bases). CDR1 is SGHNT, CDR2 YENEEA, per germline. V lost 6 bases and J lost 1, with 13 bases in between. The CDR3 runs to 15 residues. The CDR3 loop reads CASRKQARSNQPQHF. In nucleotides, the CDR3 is TGTGCCAGCAGGAAACAGGCGAGAAGCAATCAGCCCCAGCATTTT.

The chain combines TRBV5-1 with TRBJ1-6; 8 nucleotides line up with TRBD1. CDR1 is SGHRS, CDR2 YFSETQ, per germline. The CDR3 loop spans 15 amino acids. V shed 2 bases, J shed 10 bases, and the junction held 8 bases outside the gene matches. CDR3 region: CASSLATGDGSPLHF. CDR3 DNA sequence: TGCGCCAGCAGCTTAGCGACAGGGGATGGCTCACCCCTCCACTTT.

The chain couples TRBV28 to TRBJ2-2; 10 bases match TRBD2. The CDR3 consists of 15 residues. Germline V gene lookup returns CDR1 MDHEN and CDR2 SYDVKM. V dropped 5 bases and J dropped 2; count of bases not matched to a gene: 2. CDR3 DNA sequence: TGTGCCAGCAGTGCACTAGCGGGAAACACCGGGGAGCTGTTTTTT. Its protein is CASSALAGNTGELFF.

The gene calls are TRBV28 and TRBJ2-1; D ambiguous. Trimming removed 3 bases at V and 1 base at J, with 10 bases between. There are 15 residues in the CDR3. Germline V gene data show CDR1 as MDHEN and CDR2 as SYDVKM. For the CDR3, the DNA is TGTGCCAGCAGTTTGAGGCTGGAATCCTACAATGAGCAGTTCTTC. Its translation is CASSLRLESYNEQFF.

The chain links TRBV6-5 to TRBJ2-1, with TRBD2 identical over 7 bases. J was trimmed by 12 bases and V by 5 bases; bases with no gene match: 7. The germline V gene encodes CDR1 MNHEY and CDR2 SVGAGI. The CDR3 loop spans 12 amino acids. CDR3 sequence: CASSPRPGGQFF. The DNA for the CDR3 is TGTGCCAGCAGTCCTCGCCCGGGAGGGCAGTTCTTC.

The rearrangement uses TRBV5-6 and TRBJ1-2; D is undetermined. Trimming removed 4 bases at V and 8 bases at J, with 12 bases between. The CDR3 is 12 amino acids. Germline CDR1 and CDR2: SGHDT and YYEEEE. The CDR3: CASSRLAGGYTF. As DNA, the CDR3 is TGTGCCAGCAGCCGGTTGGCCGGGGGCTACACCTTC.